The 14 T cell receptor beta chains below come from one sample, sequenced in a study of blood T cells in healthy people across ages. Using a J-beta primer mix together with a sample-barcoded 5' primer, a second PCR was run for about 6 to 12 cycles. TCRdb called the 5' RACE reads again in MiXCR, with one record for every CDR3 protein. The data show roughly 500,000 distinct CDR3 sequences, more than 20% seen once. The sample also formed part of further work on T cells of mothers and their children.

Sequencing was done on a sample of blood. Source of these receptors: a boy between 5 and 17 years old in good health.

The chain employs TRBV7-6 and TRBJ2-7; TRBD1 might be the D (5 bases). The CDR3 has 14 residues. Germline lookup yields CDR1 SGHVS and CDR2 FNYEAQ. Trimming stripped 1 base from V and 7 bases from J, with 14 bases between. As DNA, the CDR3 is TGTGCCAGCAGCTTAGATGGGGCGAAGTGGGAGCAGTACTTC. As protein: CASSLDGAKWEQYF.

The chain links TRBV28 to TRBJ2-1, with 11 bases identical to TRBD2. The trim removed 4 bases at V and 8 bases at J, leaving 16 bases unmatched. CDR1 is MDHEN, CDR2 SYDVKM, per germline. This CDR3 comprises 18 residues. DNA of the CDR3: TGTGCCAGCAGTTCCCCAGGTGGTAGCGGGGGGGTTAGTCATGAGCAGTTCTTC. This translates into CASSSPGGSGGVSHEQFF.

CDR3 protein: CASSLGDTNQPQHF. CDR3 nucleotide sequence: TGTGCCAGCAGCTTGGGGGACACCAATCAGCCCCAGCATTTT. The rearrangement links TRBV5-5 to TRBJ1-5; a weak D match, TRBD1 (6 bases). V lost 0 bases to trimming and J lost 3 bases, with 7 bases between them. The germline V gene has CDR1 SGHKS and CDR2 YYEKEE (reference sequence). This CDR3 is 14 amino acids long.

This clonotype turned up a few times. Here the CDR3 omits its conserved ending phenylalanine or tryptophan, so a read error is the likely source. The V and J genes are TRBV7-2 and TRBJ1-1, with D unclear. The CDR3 covers 13 residues. Germline CDR1 and CDR2: SGHTA and FQGNSA. Trimming took off 6 bases at V and 7 bases at J, with 15 bases between the two ends. The CDR3 nucleotides read TGTGCCAGCAGTTATGGACCGGGAGATGAAGCTTTCCTT. This translates into CASSYGPGDEAFL.

This clonotype occurred a few times. The chain has TRBV7-8 and TRBJ1-5; D gene ambiguous. Germline-derived CDR1 and CDR2 are SGHVS and FQNEAQ. This CDR3 spans 16 amino acids. Between the trimmed V and J ends, which lost 2 bases and 0 bases, there was a span of 11 bases. The CDR3 here is CASSLTTDYSNQPQHF. DNA of the CDR3: TGTGCCAGCAGCTTAACGACTGACTATAGCAATCAGCCCCAGCATTTT.

The table lists this clonotype with a few counts. The chain recombines TRBV15 with TRBJ2-7; 7 bases fit TRBD1. This CDR3 contains 14 residues. Trimming at V came to 5 bases and at J to 3 bases, leaving 7 bases not matched to a gene. Germline V gives CDR1 LNHNV, CDR2 YYDKDF (reference sequence). CDR3 DNA: TGTGCCACCAGCGATCGGACAGGATACTACGAGCAGTACTTC. It codes for CATSDRTGYYEQYF. Complete variable domain (other parts from reference TRBV15 and TRBJ2-7): DAMVIQNPRYQVTQFGKPVTLSCSQTLNHNVMYWYQQKSSQAPKLLFHYYDKDFNNEADTPDNFQSRRPNTSFCFLDIRSPGLGDTAMYLCATSDRTGYYEQYFGPGTRLTVT.

Ten or more counts support this clonotype. The genes are TRBV7-3 and TRBJ2-3; D unresolved. This CDR3 comprises 14 residues. The germline gives CDR1 SGHTA, CDR2 FQGTGA. With 1 base removed from V and 3 bases from J, the gap between germline ends came to 8 bases. CDR3 sequence reads: CASSLNTMTDTQYF. CDR3 coding DNA: TGTGCCAGCAGCTTAAATACCATGACAGATACGCAGTATTTT. The variable domain in full, completed from reference TRBV7-3 and TRBJ2-3, reads GAGVSQTPSNKVTEKGKYVELRCDPISGHTALYWYRQSLGQGPEFLIYFQGTGAADDSGLPNDRFFAVRPEGSVSTLKIQRTERGDSAVYLCASSLNTMTDTQYFGPGTRLTVL.

The gene calls are TRBV7-9 and TRBJ1-4, with unresolved D. Germline CDR1 is SEHNR and CDR2 is FQNEAQ (reference sequence). The CDR3 is 14 residues long. The V end was cut by 5 bases, the J end by 4 bases, with 11 bases between. CDR3 protein: CASSRPVVNEKLFF. The CDR3 nucleotides are TGTGCCAGCAGCCGTCCCGTGGTTAATGAAAAACTGTTTTTT.

The rearrangement joins TRBV20-1 to TRBJ2-1; 11 bases align to TRBD2. V gave up 5 bases and J gave up 3 bases; unmatched junction bases: 3. The CDR3 has 14 amino acids. Germline CDR1 is DFQATT and CDR2 is SNEGSKA (reference sequence). DNA of the CDR3: TGCAGTGCTCAGACTAGCGGGAACTACAATGAGCAGTTCTTC. Its translation: CSAQTSGNYNEQFF.

This clonotype has only a few counts. V is TRBV5-4 and J is TRBJ1-2; 7 bases map to TRBD1. V shed 4 bases, J shed 7 bases, and the junction held 10 bases outside the gene matches. The CDR3 has 14 amino acids. Germline CDR1 and CDR2: SGHNT and YYREEE (reference sequence). The CDR3 loop reads CASSRQGVSSGYTF. CDR3 nucleotides: TGTGCCAGCAGCCGGCAGGGGGTATCTAGTGGCTACACCTTC.

This clonotype was picked up a small number of times. The J gene is TRBJ1-1, the V gene TRBV4-3, with TRBD1 matching 10 bases. The CDR3 has 18 residues. CDR1 and CDR2 (germline): LGHNA, YSLEER. J was trimmed by 0 bases and V by 2 bases; bases with no gene match: 9. The CDR3: CASSQQSRTGGLNTEAFF. As DNA, the CDR3 is TGCGCCAGCAGCCAACAATCCCGGACAGGGGGTTTGAACACTGAAGCTTTCTTT.

V usage is TRBV7-2 and J usage is TRBJ1-5, with D hard to call. There are 17 residues in the CDR3. V lost 5 bases, J lost 0 bases, and 17 bases lay in between. Germline-derived CDR1 and CDR2 are SGHTA and FQGNSA. CDR3 sequence reads: CASSPGEFPFSNQPQHF. CDR3 nucleotides: TGTGCCAGCAGCCCTGGGGAGTTTCCCTTTAGCAATCAGCCCCAGCATTTT.

The chain combines TRBV15 with TRBJ2-1; no firm D call. Trimming stripped 3 bases from V and 5 bases from J, with 8 bases between. The CDR3 is 13 amino acids. Germline V gene lookup returns CDR1 LNHNV and CDR2 YYDKDF (reference sequence). CDR3 sequence reads: CATSSRRDNEQFF. CDR3 nucleotide sequence: TGTGCCACCAGCAGCCGACGGGACAATGAGCAGTTCTTC.

As concerns this clonotype: A much larger clone lies a single base off, so this may be a read error. CDR3 DNA: TGCAGCGTTGGCCCCACGGGGAATGGGCAGTTCTTC. This encodes CSVGPTGNGQFF. The chain uses TRBV29-1 and TRBJ2-1; possibly TRBD2 for D (5 bases). CDR3 size: 12 residues. CDR1 is SQVTM, CDR2 ANQGSEA, per germline.